A single sample is the source of the 26 T cell receptor beta chains below, sequenced in a study of cytomegalovirus exposure and HLA in healthy donors. The PCR made use of 60 Vbeta and 13 Jbeta primers. Profiling relied on immunoSEQ multiplex PCR, and the TCRdb table lists in-frame clones only, not all of them. The data contain fewer than 80,000 clones, 65% to 75% of them singletons. The material sequenced was PBMCs. Receptors were obtained from a woman younger than 45 in good health and CMV-seronegative.

The rearrangement links TRBV19 to TRBJ2-7, with 7 bases that match TRBD1. Germline V gives CDR1 LNHDA, CDR2 SQIVND (reference sequence). The CDR3 extends over 17 amino acids. The V gene end was trimmed by 4 bases and the J gene end by 4 bases; junction bases not matched to a gene: 16. The CDR3 sequence is CASSTHFNRQGPYEQYV. For the CDR3, the DNA is TGTGCCAGTAGTACCCACTTTAATAGACAGGGACCTTACGAGCAGTACGTC.

The chain recombines TRBV5-4 with TRBJ2-3; D unresolved. There are 13 residues in the CDR3. Trimming took 2 bases from V and 2 from J, leaving 6 bases between them. Germline CDR1 and CDR2: SGHNT and YYREEE (reference sequence). The CDR3 loop reads CASSFPNTDTQYF. As DNA, the CDR3 is TGTGCCAGCAGCTTTCCCAACACAGATACGCAGTATTTT.

The rearrangement joins TRBV4-2 to TRBJ2-5; tentative D call: TRBD2 (5 bases). This CDR3 has 14 residues. Germline-derived CDR1 and CDR2 are LGHNA and YNFKEQ. With 3 bases removed from V and 5 bases from J, the gap between germline ends came to 13 bases. CDR3 sequence reads: CASSHPRGSETQYF. The CDR3 DNA is TGTGCCAGCAGCCATCCCCGAGGGAGCGAGACCCAGTACTTC.

The rearrangement links TRBV7-6 to TRBJ1-1; perhaps TRBD1 as D (5 bases). The CDR3 has 14 residues. Germline-derived CDR1 and CDR2 are SGHVS and FNYEAQ. The V end lost 7 bases, the J end lost 4 bases, and 16 bases lay between the germline ends. The CDR3 nucleotides are TGTGCCAGCATGGGGGGACCGCAGAGCACTGAAGCTTTCTTT. This codes for CASMGGPQSTEAFF.

The rearrangement links TRBV5-5 to TRBJ1-5; TRBD1 is a possible D gene (6 bases). Between the trimmed V and J ends, which lost 0 bases and 4 bases, there was a span of 14 bases. This CDR3 is built from 16 residues. CDR1 is SGHKS, CDR2 YYEKEE, per germline (reference sequence). The CDR3 reads CASSLGYQGSNQPQHF. As DNA, the CDR3 is TGTGCCAGCAGCTTGGGGTATCAGGGGTCAAATCAGCCCCAGCATTTT.

A few counts support this clone. The chain links TRBV6-4 to TRBJ1-2; 11 bases match TRBD1. V gave up 5 bases and J gave up 8 bases; unmatched junction bases: 10. Germline loops: CDR1 MRHNA, CDR2 SNTAGT. The CDR3 is 15 residues long. CDR3 amino acids: CASSNPGTGGGGYTF. The DNA of the CDR3 is TGTGCCAGCAGTAACCCCGGGACAGGGGGAGGCGGCTACACCTTC.

As to this clone: Other DNA sequences in the same sample also yield this CDR3. The gene calls are TRBV7-9 and TRBJ2-7; possible D gene TRBD2, 6 bases. CDR1 is SEHNR and CDR2 is FQNEAQ in the germline V gene (reference sequence). This CDR3 contains 13 residues. CDR3: CSSRSGLAYEQYF. The CDR3 DNA follows: TGTTCTAGCAGAAGCGGGCTAGCCTACGAGCAGTACTTC.

This chain connects TRBV11-3 to TRBJ2-1; the match to TRBD2 covers 8 bases. Germline loops: CDR1 SGHNT, CDR2 YENEEA. V shed 11 bases, J shed 8 bases, and the junction held 11 bases outside the gene matches. CDR3 size: 13 residues. The DNA for the CDR3 is TGTGCCCTCCCCGGGAGGGCCCACGATGAGCAGTTCTTC. Translating it yields CALPGRAHDEQFF.

The J gene is TRBJ1-6, the V gene TRBV19; 8 bases align to TRBD1. The CDR3 extends over 14 amino acids. Germline CDR1 and CDR2: LNHDA and SQIVND (reference sequence). Germline trimming cut 7 bases from V and 10 bases from J; bases unmatched to any gene: 9. Here the CDR3 reads CASMGPGGRSPLHF. CDR3 in DNA: TGTGCCAGTATGGGCCCAGGGGGCAGGTCACCCCTCCACTTT.

V is TRBV13 and J is TRBJ2-7, with TRBD2 as a possible D gene (5 bases). V was shortened by 5 bases and J by 3 bases, with 11 bases between the two germline ends. CDR3 length: 13 amino acids. In germline, CDR1 is PRHDT, CDR2 FYEKMQ (reference sequence). The CDR3 reads CASSPTGSYEQYF. The CDR3 DNA follows: TGTGCCAGCAGCCCAACTGGGAGCTACGAGCAGTACTTC.

The genes are TRBV28 and TRBJ1-1, with D possibly TRBD1 on 5 matching bases. Germline V lookup: CDR1 MDHEN, CDR2 SYDVKM. The CDR3 loop spans 15 amino acids. V was shortened by 5 bases and J by 2 bases, with 15 bases between the two germline ends. The CDR3 loop reads CASSQKGIGNTEAFF. The CDR3 bases are TGTGCCAGCAGTCAAAAGGGGATTGGAAACACTGAAGCTTTCTTT.

This chain connects TRBV6-5 to TRBJ1-5, with D unclear. The ends were cut back, 10 bases at V and 5 bases at J, with 12 bases in the middle. From germline, CDR1 is MNHEY and CDR2 SVGAGI. This CDR3 has 12 residues. CDR3 coding DNA: TGTGCCACCACTACCTATTATCAGCCCCAGCATTTT. Its protein product is CATTTYYQPQHF.

CDR3 sequence (DNA): TGTGCCAGCAGCCTACAGGGAGATGAGCAGTTCTTC. Encoded protein: CASSLQGDEQFF. The chain is built from TRBV6-5 and TRBJ2-1; D may be TRBD1 (6 bases). The V and J ends lost 6 bases and 8 bases respectively, with 11 bases between them. The CDR3 covers 12 residues. Germline CDR1 is MNHEY and CDR2 is SVGAGI.

A few counts support this clone. This chain joins TRBV5-4 and TRBJ2-7; TRBD2 matches at 16 bases. V was clipped by 4 bases and J by 6 bases; unmatched bases: 4. Germline lookup yields CDR1 SGHNT and CDR2 YYREEE (reference sequence). The CDR3 sequence is 15 residues long. For the CDR3, the DNA is TGTGCCAGCAGCCCGGGACTAGCGGGAGGGCCCGAGCAGTACTTC. It codes for CASSPGLAGGPEQYF.

This clone was counted between two and nine times. V gene TRBV27 combines with J gene TRBJ2-7; D uncertain. The germline CDR1 and CDR2 sequences are MNHEY and SMNVEV (reference sequence). V lost 6 bases and J 3 bases, leaving 15 bases between the germline ends. This CDR3 is built from 14 residues. In DNA, the CDR3 is TGTGCCAGCAGCCTATCCGGACCGGACTACGAGCAGTACGTC. It yields the protein CASSLSGPDYEQYV.

The rearrangement joins TRBV5-1 to TRBJ2-5, with 8 positions matching TRBD1. J gave up 5 bases and V 4 bases, and 16 bases lay outside the gene matches. The germline gives CDR1 SGHRS, CDR2 YFSETQ. There are 17 residues in the CDR3. This CDR3 is CASSPRNRQGLGETQYF. CDR3 nucleotide sequence: TGCGCCAGCAGCCCAAGAAACAGACAGGGGCTAGGGGAGACCCAGTACTTC.

The genes are TRBV12-5 and TRBJ2-3; 10 nucleotides line up with TRBD2. In germline, CDR1 is LGHNT, CDR2 FRNRAP. The CDR3 is 16 amino acids. V lost 6 bases and J lost 7; bases outside the gene matches: 13. In nucleotides, the CDR3 is TGTGCTAGTGGCCTCTCCCGGACTAGCGGCCAGAATACGCAGTATTTT. This codes for CASGLSRTSGQNTQYF. Supplemented by reference TRBV12-5 and TRBJ2-3, the full variable domain reads DARVTQTPRHKVTEMGQEVTMRCQPILGHNTVFWYRQTMMQGLELLAYFRNRAPLDDSGMPKDRFSAEMPDATLATLKIQPSEPRDSAVYFCASGLSRTSGQNTQYFGPGTRLTVL.

There are a few counts of this clone. CDR3 nucleotide sequence: TGCGCCAGCAGCCACGGGGGGCAGCCCTCTAATGAAAAACTGTTTTTT. This translates into CASSHGGQPSNEKLFF. The genes are TRBV4-3 and TRBJ1-4, with D tentatively TRBD1 (6 bases). Germline values: CDR1 LGHNA, CDR2 YSLEER. Trimming removed 3 bases from V and 3 bases from J, with 14 bases in between. The CDR3 has 16 amino acids.

The rearrangement joins TRBV5-4 to TRBJ1-3, with a tentative D call TRBD1 (6 bases). V was shortened by 1 base and J by 2 bases, with 10 bases between the two germline ends. This CDR3 has 15 residues. Germline V gene sequence: CDR1 SGHNT, CDR2 YYREEE (reference sequence). Written as DNA, the CDR3 is TGTGCCAGCAGCTTGAGCGGGGGCACTGGAAACACCATATATTTT. Translating it yields CASSLSGGTGNTIYF.

The table lists this clone with a few counts. The rearrangement links TRBV27 to TRBJ1-1; D gene uncertain. The CDR3 is 15 residues long. With 4 bases removed from V and 3 bases from J, the gap between germline ends came to 15 bases. The V gene's germline CDR1 is MNHEY and CDR2 SMNVEV (reference sequence). The DNA of the CDR3 is TGTGCCAGCAGTTCACCCAGCCCGCGGCACACTGAAGCTTTCTTT. Encoded protein: CASSSPSPRHTEAFF.

The chain recombines TRBV25-1 with TRBJ2-2; D call uncertain. In germline, CDR1 is MGHDK, CDR2 SYGVNS. V lost 4 bases and J lost 6, with 9 bases in between. The CDR3 is 13 amino acids. The DNA of the CDR3 is TGTGCCAGCAGTGGCCCGATAGCCGGGGAGCTGTTTTTT. Translated: CASSGPIAGELFF. The entire variable domain, with the rest obtained from reference TRBV25-1 and TRBJ2-2, is as follows: EADIYQTPRYLVIGTGKKITLECSQTMGHDKMYWYQQDPGMELHLIHYSYGVNSTEKGDLSSESTVSRIRTEHFPLTLESARPSHTSQYLCASSGPIAGELFFGEGSRLTVL.

The genes are TRBV5-1 and TRBJ2-1; a possible D gene is TRBD2 (6 bases). V was shortened by 7 bases and J by 5 bases, with 13 bases between the two germline ends. CDR1 is SGHRS, CDR2 YFSETQ, per germline. This CDR3 is built from 13 residues. In DNA, the CDR3 is TGCGCCAGCGGGCGGGAAAGAGACAATGAGCAGTTCTTC. Translating it yields CASGRERDNEQFF. The complete variable domain, with remaining parts taken from reference TRBV5-1 and TRBJ2-1, reads KAGVTQTPRYLIKTRGQQVTLSCSPISGHRSVSWYQQTPGQGLQFLFEYFSETQRNKGNFPGRFSGRQFSNSRSEMNVSTLELGDSALYLCASGRERDNEQFFGPGTRLTVL.

This clone came up a few times. This chain links TRBV30 with TRBJ1-5; 7 bases fit TRBD1. Trimming cost V 4 bases and J 4 bases; bases outside gene matches: 4. The CDR3 has 13 residues. The germline CDR1 and CDR2 sequences are GTSNPN and SVGIG (reference sequence). CDR3 protein: CAWTGTANQPQHF. In DNA form, the CDR3 reads TGTGCCTGGACCGGGACAGCTAATCAGCCCCAGCATTTT.

V gene TRBV14 combines with J gene TRBJ2-1; TRBD1 might be the D (6 bases). The CDR3 has 13 amino acids. From germline, CDR1 is SGHDN and CDR2 FVKESK. Trimming removed 1 base from V and 12 bases from J, with 13 bases in between. CDR3 DNA: TGTGCCAGCAGCCAAGCCAGACAGGTGACGCAGTTCTTC. Translated, it gives CASSQARQVTQFF.

The chain carries TRBV5-4 and TRBJ1-1; D is unresolved. CDR1 and CDR2 (germline): SGHNT, YYREEE (reference sequence). The CDR3 is made up of 15 amino acids. The V end was cut by 4 bases, the J end by 0 bases, with 13 bases between. The CDR3 region has the DNA TGTGCCAGCAGCCGGGGTGGGGAAGTGAACACTGAAGCTTTCTTT. Protein: CASSRGGEVNTEAFF.

This chain joins TRBV7-6 and TRBJ2-1; 10 bases map to TRBD2. Germline CDR1 reads SGHVS; CDR2 reads FNYEAQ. The V segment lost 1 base and the J segment 5 bases; nucleotides outside the gene matches: 2. The CDR3 spans 15 residues. In DNA form, the CDR3 reads TGTGCCAGCAGCTTAGTCCTAGCGGGAGACAATGAGCAGTTCTTC. It is translated as CASSLVLAGDNEQFF.